There are many counts of the clone carrying this TCR beta chain. The sample originates from a study of T cells in Graves' hyperthyroidism and ophthalmopathy. TCR beta CDR3 regions were amplified from RNA transcripts. TCR CDR3 underwent first-round RT-PCR with the HTBI primer set. Each CDR3 protein is one row after TCRdb ran MiXCR on the multiplex PCR reads. Among around 340,000 distinct CDR3 sequences listed, 15% to 20% were seen once. The CDR3 contains 12 residues. V was shortened by 1 base and J by 8 bases, with 11 bases between the two germline ends. Germline assignment: CDR1 DFQATT and CDR2 SNEGSKA (reference sequence). Diagnoses were made from clinical symptoms, serum measures (thyroxine and TRAb), thyroid ultrasound and orbital computed tomography.

This clonotype was sampled from a woman aged 40-49 years with Graves' ophthalmopathy. Sequencing was performed on blood. V is TRBV20-1 and J is TRBJ1-2, with unresolved D. The chain's CDR3 is CSARVPGGGYTF. In DNA form, the CDR3 reads TGCAGTGCTAGAGTCCCGGGCGGAGGCTACACCTTC.